These 21 T cell receptor beta chains were all obtained from the same sample, sequenced in a study of tumor-infiltrating lymphocytes in oesophageal squamous cell carcinoma. TCRdb re-analysed the PCR reads in MiXCR, keeping a single row per CDR3 protein. Of 5,500 to 7,500 distinct CDR3 sequences detected, about 14% appear once; the ten largest clones hold about a sixth. Sequencing was carried out using esophageal tumor tissue. These receptors came from a male donor with esophageal squamous cell carcinoma.

This clonotype was seen many times. J is TRBJ1-2 and V is TRBV19; a possible D gene is TRBD1 (5 bases). Germline V gives CDR1 LNHDA, CDR2 SQIVND (reference sequence). The CDR3 totals 15 residues. V shed 2 bases and J shed 8 bases, with 18 bases lying between them. The CDR3 region is CASSISWVAGNGYTF. The CDR3 DNA sequence: TGTGCCAGTAGTATATCTTGGGTGGCAGGGAACGGCTACACCTTC.

Within the sample, this clonotype is hyperexpanded. The chain uses TRBV11-1 and TRBJ2-3; 7 positions match TRBD1. Germline V gene data show CDR1 as SGHAT and CDR2 as FQDESV (reference sequence). Losses at the gene ends were 5 bases for V and 1 base for J; bases not matched to a gene: 3. The CDR3 has 14 amino acids. CDR3 in DNA: TGTGCCAGCAGCACTGGACAGGGCACAGATACGCAGTATTTT. Protein: CASSTGQGTDTQYF.

The chain employs TRBV27 and TRBJ2-1; 9 nucleotides line up with TRBD2. Germline assignment: CDR1 MNHEY and CDR2 SMNVEV (reference sequence). With 6 bases clipped from V and 3 bases from J, the junction kept 6 bases outside the gene matches. The CDR3 is made up of 15 amino acids. CDR3 in DNA: TGTGCCAGCAGGCGGGGGGGGCCAGGCTACAATGAGCAGTTCTTC. Its translation is CASRRGGPGYNEQFF.

This clonotype is medium-sized within its sample. The rearrangement uses TRBV12-3 or TRBV12-4 and TRBJ2-1; 12 bases agree with TRBD2. The V gene end was trimmed by 6 bases and the J gene end by 0 bases; junction bases not matched to a gene: 6. CDR3 size: 17 residues. The DNA for the CDR3 is TGTGCCAGCAGACGGACTAGCGGGGTCAGCTCCTACAATGAGCAGTTCTTC. Amino acid sequence: CASRRTSGVSSYNEQFF.

This clonotype is labeled as medium-sized (0.01 to 0.1%). V and J are TRBV12-3 or TRBV12-4 and TRBJ2-1, with D possibly being TRBD1 or TRBD2 (6 bases each). V was trimmed by 7 bases and J by 8 bases, leaving 24 bases between them. This CDR3 is built from 16 residues. CDR3 sequence reads: CASIGGGQVWKDEQFF. The CDR3 region has the DNA TGTGCCAGCATCGGAGGGGGGCAGGTTTGGAAAGATGAGCAGTTCTTC.

Concerning this clonotype: As the CDR3 is not closed by the conserved phenylalanine or tryptophan, this likely results from a read error. It is unclear where the CDR3 begins or ends on the DNA, so no DNA is shown, and the CDR3 is as TCRdb lists it. This chain joins TRBV7-9 and TRBJ2-3; TRBD1 is taken as the D call from the table, unchecked against the DNA. CDR1 SEHNR and CDR2 FQNEAQ come from the germline V gene (reference sequence). The CDR3 is made up of 17 amino acids, end residues included. This CDR3 is CASSFFWTGNNEQFFGP.

By sample fraction, this clonotype is medium-sized (0.01 to 0.1%). This rearrangement joins TRBV7-3 to TRBJ2-7; 7 bases line up with TRBD2. Germline assignment: CDR1 SGHTA and CDR2 FQGTGA. J was trimmed by 8 bases and V by 5 bases; bases with no gene match: 15. The CDR3 has 15 residues. The chain's CDR3 is CASSPTPGGFKKQYF. The CDR3 DNA reads TGTGCCAGCAGCCCGACTCCGGGGGGATTTAAGAAGCAGTACTTC.

The chain's CDR3 is CASSSWTF. In nucleotides, the CDR3 is TGTGCCAGCAGCTCCTGGACTTTC. The chain joins TRBV11-3 to TRBJ2-6, with no clear D. This CDR3 spans 8 amino acids. Germline V CDR1 and CDR2: SGHNT, YENEEA. V was trimmed by 4 bases and J by 18 bases, leaving 4 bases between them.

To note about this clonotype: The junction differs from germline at one of its ends, possibly a read error. J is TRBJ2-1 and V is TRBV7-3, with D perhaps TRBD2 (6 bases). The CDR3 sequence is 16 residues long. Per the germline V gene, CDR1 is SGHTA and CDR2 is FQGTGA. CDR3 nucleotides: TGTGCCAGCAGCTGCGAAGCGGGCCTCTCCTACGATGGGCAGTGCTTC. It specifies CASSCEAGLSYDGQCF.

In the case of this clonotype: Without the conserved terminal phenylalanine or tryptophan, this CDR3 likely stems from a read error. No DNA is shown, since the ends of the CDR3 on it are uncertain; the CDR3 is the one TCRdb lists. The chain recombines TRBV7-2 with TRBJ2-3; TRBD2 is the table's D call, not checked against the DNA. The CDR3 spans 15 residues, counting both ends. Germline loops: CDR1 SGHTA, CDR2 FQGNSA. CDR3 amino acids: CASSPDRGYEQYFGP.

Many counts were recorded for this clonotype. The rearrangement uses TRBV11-2 and TRBJ1-5; a weak D match, TRBD1 (6 bases). The CDR3 contains 16 residues. Germline CDR1 is SGHAT and CDR2 is FQNNGV. V was pared by 1 base and J by 2 bases, with 12 bases between. The CDR3 loop reads CASSLGTGSGNQPQHF. DNA of the CDR3: TGTGCCAGCAGCTTAGGTACAGGGTCAGGCAATCAGCCCCAGCATTTT.

In its sample, this clonotype was seen many times. The V call is TRBV6-4, the J call TRBJ1-1; a weak D match, TRBD1 (6 bases). Trimming left V 5 bases short and J 5 bases short, with 18 bases between. The CDR3 has 15 amino acids. Germline V CDR1 and CDR2: MRHNA, SNTAGT. The CDR3 is CASSPQGQGRTEAFF. The CDR3 nucleotides are TGTGCCAGCAGTCCCCAGGGGCAGGGTCGAACTGAAGCTTTCTTT.

This sequence joins TRBV20-1 and TRBJ1-1; D not resolved. CDR1 is DFQATT and CDR2 is SNEGSKA in the germline V gene (reference sequence). The V end was cut by 7 bases, the J end by 0 bases, with 15 bases between. CDR3 length: 14 residues. The CDR3 DNA reads TGCAGTGTGAAAGTCCCGGGAGTGAACACTGAAGCTTTCTTT. It yields the protein CSVKVPGVNTEAFF.

This clonotype was counted many times. The chain combines TRBV2 with TRBJ2-1; possibly TRBD1 for D (6 bases). This CDR3 has 14 residues. Germline V gene sequence: CDR1 SNHLY, CDR2 FYNNEI. V was shortened by 5 bases and J by 9 bases, with 17 bases between the two germline ends. The CDR3 sequence is CASSIGQFKVEQFF. Here the CDR3 DNA reads TGTGCCAGCAGTATAGGACAGTTTAAGGTTGAGCAGTTCTTC.

This clonotype came up many times. This chain connects TRBV27 to TRBJ1-5, with no clear D. The V and J ends lost 5 bases and 7 bases respectively, with 15 bases between them. The CDR3 contains 14 residues. Germline V gene lookup returns CDR1 MNHEY and CDR2 SMNVEV (reference sequence). The CDR3 coding sequence is TGTGCCAGCAGTCGGGGTGGATCGTGGCAGCCCCAGCATTTT. Amino acid sequence: CASSRGGSWQPQHF.

This clonotype was seen at least ten times. V usage is TRBV6-4 and J usage is TRBJ2-1, with 9 bases aligning to TRBD1. CDR3 length: 16 amino acids. The V and J ends lost 0 bases and 6 bases, in that order; junction bases with no gene match: 6. Germline V gives CDR1 MRHNA, CDR2 SNTAGT. CDR3 coding DNA: TGTGCCAGCAGTGACTCTGGGGGGACAGGGAGCAATGAGCAGTTCTTC. Translating it yields CASSDSGGTGSNEQFF.

This clonotype is deemed medium-sized. The J gene is TRBJ2-1, the V gene TRBV7-9; 13 nucleotides align to TRBD2. The CDR3 extends over 16 amino acids. Germline CDR1 and CDR2: SEHNR and FQNEAQ (reference sequence). J gave up 1 base and V 6 bases, and 3 bases lay outside the gene matches. CDR3 protein: CASSGLAGESYNEQFF. The CDR3 DNA is TGTGCCAGCAGTGGACTAGCGGGGGAATCCTACAATGAGCAGTTCTTC.

Sample share makes this clonotype medium-sized. V gene TRBV12-5 combines with J gene TRBJ1-5; D unresolved. Germline lookup yields CDR1 LGHNT and CDR2 FRNRAP. The CDR3 is 16 amino acids. Trimming took off 1 base at V and 2 bases at J, with 12 bases between the two ends. CDR3 bases: TGTGCTAGTGGTTTGGGCTTAGGGAACGGCAATCAGCCCCAGCATTTT. Residues: CASGLGLGNGNQPQHF.

Ten or more counts support this clonotype. V usage is TRBV6-4 and J usage is TRBJ1-1; no reliable D call. CDR1 and CDR2 (germline): MRHNA, SNTAGT. V was cut by 2 bases and J by 0 bases, with 4 bases left in between. This CDR3 spans 13 amino acids. The CDR3 DNA sequence: TGTGCCAGCAGTGACAGTATGAACACTGAAGCTTTCTTT. Its protein product is CASSDSMNTEAFF.

This clonotype was seen repeatedly, ten times or more. V is TRBV10-3 and J is TRBJ2-7; D gene unclear. Germline assignment: CDR1 ENHRY and CDR2 SYGVKD. The CDR3 length is 14 residues. V was pared by 0 bases and J by 3 bases, with 9 bases between. The CDR3 DNA is TGTGCCATCAGTGAGTCAGGAGAACTCTACGAGCAGTACTTC. It translates to CAISESGELYEQYF.

In its sample, this clonotype was seen many times. The J gene is TRBJ2-7, the V gene TRBV6-1; D is unclear. The CDR3 loop spans 14 amino acids. CDR1 MNHNS and CDR2 SASEGT come from the germline V gene. Trimming left V 0 bases short and J 3 bases short, with 9 bases between. CDR3 sequence (DNA): TGTGCCAGCAGTGAAGCTTTGCGGCTCTACGAGCAGTACTTC. Its protein is CASSEALRLYEQYF.